This T cell receptor beta chain was identified in a study of T cell responses to AZD1222 COVID-19 vaccine. TCRdb's table, derived via immunoSEQ multiplex PCR, lists solely in-frame clones and lacks some. The table includes 160,000 or so clones, around 93% detected once. On this clone itself: Its antigen is not identified.

The V segment lost 6 bases and the J segment 6 bases; nucleotides outside the gene matches: 15. This CDR3 has 16 amino acids. Germline V CDR1 and CDR2: LNHDA, SQIVND (reference sequence). Findings and limits, study-wide: Only a handful of AZD1222 recipients were seropositive at baseline. Receipt of two AZD1222 doses was followed by a rise in Spike-specific TCR breadth and depth. Donors skewed white British and female; clonal diversity was possibly underestimated. Nearly half of spike-specific TCRs reportedly go after variant regions that carry no mutations.

The chain couples TRBV19 to TRBJ2-3, with 7 bases aligning to TRBD2. Here the sequenced sample was peripheral blood, taken on day 0 of AZD1222 vaccination. The receptor's source is an adult in good health. CDR3 sequence (DNA): TGTGCCAGTAGCAACCGGGACTACTCTTGGAGGGATACGCAGTATTTT. It yields the protein CASSNRDYSWRDTQYF.